This T cell receptor (beta chain) comes out of a study of liver allograft versus peripheral blood T cells (dated by TCRdb to 2018 to 2020). For the study in its entirety: The study compared T cell receptor repertoires found within transplanted livers against repertoires in the peripheral blood of liver transplant recipients.

About this clonotype: Its antigen specificity is not known. Base qualities are not at hand, and no much larger clone is one base apart.

The sequencer listed for this sample is Illumina MiSeq. TCRdb's own reprocessing of the public reads used fastp at Q25 and MiXCR and kept productive beta chains. Records with the same CDR3 protein are collapsed into one entry carrying the most frequent genes and DNA. For this sample the table gives about 11,000 distinct CDR3 sequences, of which about 23% were detected only once. The top ten hold about 1.6% of the sample. Results the study describes overall, beyond this receptor: T cell receptor repertoires inside liver allografts were reported to be different from the repertoires detected in peripheral blood.

Measured from the cysteine to the phenylalanine, the CDR3 is 13 residues long. Only the CDR3 DNA stays, 39 bases, in frame from base 1. V gives up 7 bases and J gives up 8 bases, and the segment between their germline ends measures 14 bases. The germline V gene encodes CDR1 MDHEN and CDR2 SYDVKM. This sequence was found in a human patient who had a liver transplant. Post transplant, some T cells may arise from the graft donor. The rearrangement joined TRBV28 to TRBJ1-4; the D gene remains uncertain. The CDR3 amino acid sequence is: CASMRPAGEKLFF. The sequenced DNA: TGTGCCAGCATGAGGCCTGCCGGAGAAAAACTGTTTTTT.